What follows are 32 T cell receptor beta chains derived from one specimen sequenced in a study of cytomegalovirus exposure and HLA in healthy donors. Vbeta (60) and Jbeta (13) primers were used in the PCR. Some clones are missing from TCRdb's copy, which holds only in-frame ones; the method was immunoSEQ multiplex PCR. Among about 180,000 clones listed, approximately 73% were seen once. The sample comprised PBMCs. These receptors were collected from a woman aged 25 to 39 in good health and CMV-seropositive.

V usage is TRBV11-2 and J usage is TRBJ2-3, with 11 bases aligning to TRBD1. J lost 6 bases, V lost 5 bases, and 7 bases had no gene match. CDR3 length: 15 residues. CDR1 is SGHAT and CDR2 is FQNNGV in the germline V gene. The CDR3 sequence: CASSAGQGAWDTQYF. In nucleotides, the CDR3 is TGTGCCAGCAGCGCCGGACAGGGGGCATGGGATACGCAGTATTTT. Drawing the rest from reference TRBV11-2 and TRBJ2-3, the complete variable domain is EAGVAQSPRYKIIEKRQSVAFWCNPISGHATLYWYQQILGQGPKLLIQFQNNGVVDDSQLPKDRFSAERLKGVDSTLKIQPAKLEDSAVYLCASSAGQGAWDTQYFGPGTRLTVL.

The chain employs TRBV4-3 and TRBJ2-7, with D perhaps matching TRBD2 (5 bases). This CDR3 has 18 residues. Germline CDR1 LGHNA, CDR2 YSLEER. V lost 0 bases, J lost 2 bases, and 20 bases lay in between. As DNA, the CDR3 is TGCGCCAGCAGCCAAGACGTCTTCCAGCCCGCGGGTACCTACGAGCAGTACTTC. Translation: CASSQDVFQPAGTYEQYF.

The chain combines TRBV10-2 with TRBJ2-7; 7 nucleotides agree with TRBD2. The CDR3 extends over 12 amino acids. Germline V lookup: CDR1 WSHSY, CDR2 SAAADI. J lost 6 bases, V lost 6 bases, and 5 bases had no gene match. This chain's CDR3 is CASSSSGGEQYF. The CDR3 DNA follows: TGCGCCAGCAGCTCGTCGGGGGGCGAGCAGTACTTC.

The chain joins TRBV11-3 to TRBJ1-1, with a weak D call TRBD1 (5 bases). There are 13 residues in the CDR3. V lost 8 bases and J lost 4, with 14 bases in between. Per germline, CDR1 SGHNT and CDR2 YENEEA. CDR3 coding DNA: TGTGCCAGCGGGGAGGTGGGGGGCACTGAAGCTTTCTTT. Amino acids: CASGEVGGTEAFF. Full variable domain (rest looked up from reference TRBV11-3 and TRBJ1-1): EAGVVQSPRYKIIEKKQPVAFWCNPISGHNTLYWYLQNLGQGPELLIRYENEEAVDDSQLPKDRFSAERLKGVDSTLKIQPAELGDSAVYLCASGEVGGTEAFFGQGTRLTVV.

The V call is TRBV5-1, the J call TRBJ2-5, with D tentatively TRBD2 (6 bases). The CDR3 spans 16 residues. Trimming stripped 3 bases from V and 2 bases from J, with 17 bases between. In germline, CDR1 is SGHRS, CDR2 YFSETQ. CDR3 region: CASSWGVGGGQETQYF. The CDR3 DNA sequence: TGCGCCAGCAGCTGGGGGGTTGGTGGGGGTCAAGAGACCCAGTACTTC. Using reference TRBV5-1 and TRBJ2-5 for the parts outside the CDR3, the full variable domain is KAGVTQTPRYLIKTRGQQVTLSCSPISGHRSVSWYQQTPGQGLQFLFEYFSETQRNKGNFPGRFSGRQFSNSRSEMNVSTLELGDSALYLCASSWGVGGGQETQYFGPGTRLLVL.

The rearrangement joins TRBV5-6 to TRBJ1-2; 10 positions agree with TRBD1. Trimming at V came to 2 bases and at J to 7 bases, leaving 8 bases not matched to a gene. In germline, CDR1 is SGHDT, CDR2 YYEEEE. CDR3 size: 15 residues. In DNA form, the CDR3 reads TGTGCCAGCAGCTTCTTATCGGACAGGGGGAGTGGCTACACCTTC. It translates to CASSFLSDRGSGYTF.

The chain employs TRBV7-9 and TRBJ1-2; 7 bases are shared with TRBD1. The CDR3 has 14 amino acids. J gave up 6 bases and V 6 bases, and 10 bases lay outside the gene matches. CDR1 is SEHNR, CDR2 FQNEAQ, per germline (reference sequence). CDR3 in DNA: TGTGCCAGCAGTTTAAGAGGACAGGAGGATGGCTACACCTTC. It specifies CASSLRGQEDGYTF.

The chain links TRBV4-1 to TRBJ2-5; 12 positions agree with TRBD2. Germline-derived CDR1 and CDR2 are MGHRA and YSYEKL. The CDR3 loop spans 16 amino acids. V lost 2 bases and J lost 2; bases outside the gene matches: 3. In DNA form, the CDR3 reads TGCGCCAGCAGCCAAATCGGGACTAGCGGGCAAGAGACCCAGTACTTC. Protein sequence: CASSQIGTSGQETQYF.

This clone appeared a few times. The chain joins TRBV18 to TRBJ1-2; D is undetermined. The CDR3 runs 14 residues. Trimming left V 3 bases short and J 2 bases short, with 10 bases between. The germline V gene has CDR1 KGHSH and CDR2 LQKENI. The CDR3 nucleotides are TGTGCCAGCTCACCTTCGCCAGAAAACTATGGCTACACCTTC. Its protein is CASSPSPENYGYTF. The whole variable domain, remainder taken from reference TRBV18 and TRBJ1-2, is NAGVMQNPRHLVRRRGQEARLRCSPMKGHSHVYWYRQLPEEGLKFMVYLQKENIIDESGMPKERFSAEFPKEGPSILRIQQVVRGDSAAYFCASSPSPENYGYTFGSGTRLTVV.

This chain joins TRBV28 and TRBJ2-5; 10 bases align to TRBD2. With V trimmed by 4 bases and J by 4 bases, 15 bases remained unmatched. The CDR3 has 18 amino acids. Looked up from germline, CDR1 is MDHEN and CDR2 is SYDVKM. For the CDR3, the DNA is TGTGCCAGCAGTTCCCCCCGAGGGAGCGGGGGGGGAGGAGAGACCCAGTACTTC. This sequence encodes CASSSPRGSGGGGETQYF.

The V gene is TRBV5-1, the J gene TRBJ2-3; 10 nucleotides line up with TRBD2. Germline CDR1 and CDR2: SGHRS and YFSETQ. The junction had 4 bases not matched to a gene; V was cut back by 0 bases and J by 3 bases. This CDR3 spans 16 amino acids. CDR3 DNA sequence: TGCGCCAGCAGCTTGGCGCCTAGCGGGGGAACAGATACGCAGTATTTT. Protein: CASSLAPSGGTDTQYF.

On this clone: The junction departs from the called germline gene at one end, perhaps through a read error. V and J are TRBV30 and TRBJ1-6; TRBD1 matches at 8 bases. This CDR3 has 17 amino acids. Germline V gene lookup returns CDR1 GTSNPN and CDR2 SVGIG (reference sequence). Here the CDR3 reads CACSDRGRSSYNSLLHF. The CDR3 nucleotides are TGTGCCTGCTCCGACAGGGGAAGAAGCTCCTATAATTCACTCCTCCACTTT.

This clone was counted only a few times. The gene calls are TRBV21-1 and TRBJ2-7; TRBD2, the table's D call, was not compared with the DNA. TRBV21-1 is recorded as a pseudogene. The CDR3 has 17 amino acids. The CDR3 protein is CASSKVRNGGSSYEQYF. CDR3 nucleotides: TGTGCCAGCAGCAAAGTAAGGAATGGCGGGAGCTCCTACGAGCAGTACTTC.

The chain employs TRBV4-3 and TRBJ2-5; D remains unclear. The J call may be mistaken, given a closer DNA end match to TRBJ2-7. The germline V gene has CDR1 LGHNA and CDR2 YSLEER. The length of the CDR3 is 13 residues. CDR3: CASSQDRPYEQYF. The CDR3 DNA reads TGCGCCAGCAGCCAAGATCGCCCCTACGAGCAGTACTTC.

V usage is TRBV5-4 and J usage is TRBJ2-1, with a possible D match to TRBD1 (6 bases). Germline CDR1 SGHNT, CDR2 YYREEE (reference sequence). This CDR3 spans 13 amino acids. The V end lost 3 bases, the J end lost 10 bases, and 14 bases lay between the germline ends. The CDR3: CASSWGLQGEQFF. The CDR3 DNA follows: TGTGCCAGCAGCTGGGGGCTACAGGGAGAGCAGTTCTTC.

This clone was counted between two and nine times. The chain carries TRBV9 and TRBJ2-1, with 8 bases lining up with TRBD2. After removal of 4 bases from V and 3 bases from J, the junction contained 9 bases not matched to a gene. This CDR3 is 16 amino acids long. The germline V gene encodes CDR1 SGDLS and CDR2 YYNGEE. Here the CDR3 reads CASSPGAGGLYNEQFF. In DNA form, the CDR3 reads TGTGCCAGCAGCCCAGGGGCGGGGGGACTCTACAATGAGCAGTTCTTC. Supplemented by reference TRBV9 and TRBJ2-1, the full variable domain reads DSGVTQTPKHLITATGQRVTLRCSPRSGDLSVYWYQQSLDQGLQFLIQYYNGEERAKGNILERFSAQQFPDLHSELNLSSLELGDSALYFCASSPGAGGLYNEQFFGPGTRLTVL.

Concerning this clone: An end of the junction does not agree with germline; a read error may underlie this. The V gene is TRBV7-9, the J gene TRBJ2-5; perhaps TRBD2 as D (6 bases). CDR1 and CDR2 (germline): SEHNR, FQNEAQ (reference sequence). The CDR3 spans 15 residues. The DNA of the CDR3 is TGTTCCAGCGACTCGCTCCGTGGGGGAGGAGAGACCCAGTACTTC. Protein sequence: CSSDSLRGGGETQYF.

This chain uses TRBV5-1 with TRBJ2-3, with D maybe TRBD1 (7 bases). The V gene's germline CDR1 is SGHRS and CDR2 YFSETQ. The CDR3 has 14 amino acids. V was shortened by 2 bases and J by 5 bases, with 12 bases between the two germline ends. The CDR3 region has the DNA TGCGCCAGCAGCTTTGTCAGGGGGGAAGATACGCAGTATTTT. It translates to CASSFVRGEDTQYF.

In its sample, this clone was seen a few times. CDR3 loop: CASSSKTGAGNTIYF. The CDR3 coding sequence is TGTGCCAGCAGTTCGAAGACAGGGGCTGGAAACACCATATATTTT. The V gene is TRBV6-6, the J gene TRBJ1-3; 8 nucleotides line up with TRBD1. V trimming: 4 bases; J trimming: 2 bases; junction bases outside the gene matches: 4. The V gene's germline CDR1 is MNHNY and CDR2 SVGAGI (reference sequence). This CDR3 has 15 amino acids.

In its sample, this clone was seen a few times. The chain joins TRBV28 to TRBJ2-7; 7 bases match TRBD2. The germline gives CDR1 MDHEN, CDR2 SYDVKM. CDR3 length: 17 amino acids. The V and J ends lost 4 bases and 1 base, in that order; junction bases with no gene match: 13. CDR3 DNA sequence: TGTGCCAGCAGTTCCCCAGGCGGCTCAGCGGGGTCCTACGAGCAGTACTTC. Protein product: CASSSPGGSAGSYEQYF.

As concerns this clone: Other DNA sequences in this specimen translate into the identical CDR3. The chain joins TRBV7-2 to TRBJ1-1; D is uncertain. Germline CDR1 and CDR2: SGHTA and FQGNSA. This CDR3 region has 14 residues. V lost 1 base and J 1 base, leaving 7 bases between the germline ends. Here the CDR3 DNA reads TGTGCCAGCAGCTTAGTAACGGGGAACACTGAAGCTTTCTTT. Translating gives CASSLVTGNTEAFF.

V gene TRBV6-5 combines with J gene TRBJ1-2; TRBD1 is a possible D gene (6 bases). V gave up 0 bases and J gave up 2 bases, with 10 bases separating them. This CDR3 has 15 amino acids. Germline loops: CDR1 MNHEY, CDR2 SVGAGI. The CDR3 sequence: CASSYSIDRNYGYTF. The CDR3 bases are TGTGCCAGCAGTTACTCGATCGACAGGAACTATGGCTACACCTTC.

The CDR3 DNA sequence: TGTGCCAGCAGCGTAGATAGAGGATCGGACACCGGGGAGCTGTTTTTT. Translating gives CASSVDRGSDTGELFF. This rearrangement joins TRBV9 to TRBJ2-2; D unresolved. The V gene's germline CDR1 is SGDLS and CDR2 YYNGEE. The CDR3 covers 16 residues. Deletions cut 0 bases from V and 3 bases from J, with 12 bases between.

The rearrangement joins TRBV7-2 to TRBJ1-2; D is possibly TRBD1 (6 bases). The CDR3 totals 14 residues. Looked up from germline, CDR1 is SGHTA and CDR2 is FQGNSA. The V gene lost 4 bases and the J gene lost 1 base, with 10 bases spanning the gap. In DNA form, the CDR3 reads TGTGCCAGCAGCTCCCGAGGGGGTAACTATGGCTACACCTTC. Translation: CASSSRGGNYGYTF.

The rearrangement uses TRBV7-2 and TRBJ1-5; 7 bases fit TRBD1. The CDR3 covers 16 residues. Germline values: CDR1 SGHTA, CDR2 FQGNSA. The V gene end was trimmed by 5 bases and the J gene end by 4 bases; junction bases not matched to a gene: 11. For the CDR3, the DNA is TGTGCCAGCAGCCCCGGAGGGACAGTTATAAATCAGCCCCAGCATTTT. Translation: CASSPGGTVINQPQHF.

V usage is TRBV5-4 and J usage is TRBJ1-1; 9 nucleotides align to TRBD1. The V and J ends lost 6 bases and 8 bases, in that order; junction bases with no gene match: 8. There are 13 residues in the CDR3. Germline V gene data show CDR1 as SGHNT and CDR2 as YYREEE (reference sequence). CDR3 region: CASTRQGVREAFF. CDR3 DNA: TGTGCCAGCACCCGACAGGGGGTAAGGGAAGCTTTCTTT.

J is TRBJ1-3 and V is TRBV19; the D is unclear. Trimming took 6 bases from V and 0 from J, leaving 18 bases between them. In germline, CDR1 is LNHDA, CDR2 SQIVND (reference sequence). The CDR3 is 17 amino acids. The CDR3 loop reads CASSPPRVGLSGNTIYF. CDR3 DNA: TGTGCCAGTAGCCCTCCCAGAGTGGGCCTCTCTGGAAACACCATATATTTT.

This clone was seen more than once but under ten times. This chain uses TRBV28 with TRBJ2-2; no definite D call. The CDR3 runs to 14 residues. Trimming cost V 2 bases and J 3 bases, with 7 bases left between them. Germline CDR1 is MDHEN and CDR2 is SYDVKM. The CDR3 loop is CASSLRRYTGELFF. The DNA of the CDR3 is TGTGCCAGCAGTTTACGGCGGTACACCGGGGAGCTGTTTTTT.

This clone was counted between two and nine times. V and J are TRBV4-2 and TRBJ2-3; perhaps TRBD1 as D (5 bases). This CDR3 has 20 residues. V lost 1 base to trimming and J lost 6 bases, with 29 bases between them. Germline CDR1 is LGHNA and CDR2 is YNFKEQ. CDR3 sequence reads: CASSQGRGAATTLGADTQYF. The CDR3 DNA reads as TGTGCCAGCAGCCAAGGTCGTGGGGCCGCCACAACGTTAGGGGCCGATACGCAGTATTTT.

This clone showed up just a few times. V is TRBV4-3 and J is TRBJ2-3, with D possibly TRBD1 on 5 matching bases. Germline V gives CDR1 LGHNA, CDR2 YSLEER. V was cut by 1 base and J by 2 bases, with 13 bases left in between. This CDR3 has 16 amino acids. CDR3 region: CASSQARGSVTDTQYF. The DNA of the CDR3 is TGCGCCAGCAGCCAAGCAAGGGGATCCGTCACAGATACGCAGTATTTT.

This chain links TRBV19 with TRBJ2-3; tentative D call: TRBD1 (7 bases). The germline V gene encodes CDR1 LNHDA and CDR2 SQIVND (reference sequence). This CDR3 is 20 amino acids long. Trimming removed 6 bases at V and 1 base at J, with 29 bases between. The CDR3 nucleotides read TGTGCCAGTAGCCGATCGGGCGGGCAGGGGGAGGTGCCCGGCACAGATACGCAGTATTTT. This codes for CASSRSGGQGEVPGTDTQYF.

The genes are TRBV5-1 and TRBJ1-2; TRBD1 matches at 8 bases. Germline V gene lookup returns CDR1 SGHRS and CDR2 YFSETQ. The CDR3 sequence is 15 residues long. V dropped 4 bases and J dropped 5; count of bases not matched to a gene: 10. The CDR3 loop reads CASSVTPGGGYGYTF. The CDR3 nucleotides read TGCGCCAGCAGCGTAACCCCAGGGGGCGGTTATGGCTACACCTTC.